The count of the clone carrying this TCR beta chain is one. Its matching antigen is unknown. This sample was included in a study of cytomegalovirus exposure and HLA in healthy donors. The donors comprised healthy bone marrow donors. V gave up 7 bases and J gave up 3 bases, with 14 bases separating them. Germline values: CDR1 SGDLS, CDR2 YYNGEE. This CDR3 contains 13 residues. Findings of the study overall: The study listed about 150 cytomegalovirus-associated TCR beta chains.

This PCR relied on a set of 60 Vbeta primers and 13 Jbeta primers. Data came from immunoSEQ multiplex PCR; TCRdb stores just in-frame clones and leaves some out. The data show 250,000 to 300,000 clones, nearly 95% seen once. V usage is TRBV9 and J usage is TRBJ2-7; tentative D call: TRBD1 (5 bases). Sequencing used PBMCs. The clonotype was recovered from a girl aged 2 to 10 in good health and CMV-seronegative. CDR3 coding DNA: TGTGCCAGCTCGCCAGGGCTTAACTACGAGCAGTACTTC. This encodes CASSPGLNYEQYF. Looking up the rest from reference TRBV9 and TRBJ2-7 gives the full variable domain: DSGVTQTPKHLITATGQRVTLRCSPRSGDLSVYWYQQSLDQGLQFLIQYYNGEERAKGNILERFSAQQFPDLHSELNLSSLELGDSALYFCASSPGLNYEQYFGPGTRLTVT.